A single sample gave rise to the 27 T cell receptor beta chains below, sequenced in a study of long-term antiretroviral therapy in people with HIV. Runs used v3.0 of the immunoSEQ assay and were done at survey level. Assay used: immunoSEQ multiplex PCR; TCRdb lists only in-frame clones, some missing. The top ten clones hold 20% of a sample with some 11,000 clones, approximately 79% of them seen once. The sample in question was unsorted PBMCs, obtained 7.2 years after starting antiretroviral therapy. Receptors were obtained from a man aged 45-60 years with HIV.

The chain links TRBV7-2 to TRBJ2-1; the D gene is possibly TRBD2 (6 bases). V shed 5 bases and J shed 0 bases, with 17 bases lying between them. This CDR3 spans 17 amino acids. Germline V gene sequence: CDR1 SGHTA, CDR2 FQGNSA. CDR3 DNA: TGTGCCAGCAGCCGTTGGGGTAGCGGACTCTCCTACAATGAGCAGTTCTTC. This gives the protein CASSRWGSGLSYNEQFF.

The genes are TRBV30 and TRBJ2-6, with 11 bases aligning to TRBD1. V was clipped by 4 bases and J by 0 bases; unmatched bases: 11. CDR1 GTSNPN and CDR2 SVGIG come from the germline V gene (reference sequence). CDR3 length equals 19 residues. CDR3 loop: CAWTVDPGQGGSGANVLTF. DNA for the CDR3: TGTGCCTGGACTGTCGACCCGGGACAGGGGGGCTCTGGGGCCAACGTCCTGACTTTC.

Written as DNA, the CDR3 is TGTGCCAGCAGCGACGAGGGGGCGGATAACACAGATACGCAGTATTTT. This gives the protein CASSDEGADNTDTQYF. The chain couples TRBV5-6 to TRBJ2-3, with 7 bases fitting TRBD1. Germline CDR1 SGHDT, CDR2 YYEEEE. The CDR3 is 16 amino acids. With 4 bases clipped from V and 2 bases from J, the junction kept 10 bases outside the gene matches.

This clone was picked up one time. The rearrangement joins TRBV2 to TRBJ1-2; D not resolved. The CDR3 runs 14 residues. Trimming took 3 bases from V and 7 from J, leaving 15 bases between them. Germline CDR1 and CDR2: SNHLY and FYNNEI. CDR3 in DNA: TGTGCCAGCAGTGAGGAAGTCGAAAAGTCTGGCTACACCTTC. Residues: CASSEEVEKSGYTF.

This clone was seen a single time. The chain combines TRBV10-3 with TRBJ1-1; D not certain. In germline, CDR1 is ENHRY, CDR2 SYGVKD. This CDR3 is 13 amino acids long. V lost 6 bases, J lost 2 bases, and 10 bases lay in between. The chain's CDR3 is CAIRGQSNTEAFF. The DNA for the CDR3 is TGTGCCATCAGAGGGCAGTCCAACACTGAAGCTTTCTTT.

V and J are TRBV19 and TRBJ2-2; TRBD1 aligns across 9 bases. Germline CDR1 reads LNHDA; CDR2 reads SQIVND (reference sequence). CDR3 size: 17 residues. V trimming: 1 base; J trimming: 3 bases; junction bases outside the gene matches: 6. The CDR3 DNA reads as TGTGCCAGTAGTATAGCCTCGGGACAGGGATACACCGGGGAGCTGTTTTTT. The encoded protein is CASSIASGQGYTGELFF.

The chain joins TRBV29-1 to TRBJ1-2, with 7 bases identical to TRBD1. Unmatched junction bases numbered 6, after V lost 5 bases and J lost 0 bases. This CDR3 is 14 amino acids long. Germline V lookup: CDR1 SQVTM, CDR2 ANQGSEA. The CDR3 coding sequence is TGCAGCGTTATACAGGGGCAAGCTAACTATGGCTACACCTTC. Amino acid sequence: CSVIQGQANYGYTF.

The chain recombines TRBV9 with TRBJ2-3; possibly TRBD2 for D (6 bases). CDR3 length: 16 amino acids. The germline V and J ends were trimmed by 3 bases and 1 base, with 15 bases remaining between them. Germline V gene data show CDR1 as SGDLS and CDR2 as YYNGEE. CDR3 protein: CASSANSGFRTDTQYF. In DNA form, the CDR3 reads TGTGCCAGCAGCGCCAATAGCGGATTTCGCACAGATACGCAGTATTTT.

The chain carries TRBV9 and TRBJ1-6; tentatively, D is TRBD1 (5 bases). The CDR3 extends over 15 amino acids. The germline CDR1 and CDR2 sequences are SGDLS and YYNGEE. Trimming took off 4 bases at V and 7 bases at J, with 15 bases between the two ends. The CDR3 sequence: CASSLTGGSNSPLHF. The CDR3 bases are TGTGCCAGCAGCCTAACGGGGGGTTCGAATTCACCCCTCCACTTT.

This clone was recorded once. The rearrangement links TRBV4-1 to TRBJ1-1; 7 nucleotides match TRBD1. The trim removed 1 base at V and 1 base at J, leaving 12 bases unmatched. Germline loops: CDR1 MGHRA, CDR2 YSYEKL. This CDR3 contains 18 residues. The CDR3 nucleotides are TGCGCCAGCAGCCAAGCCGCCGGGACAGTTTATGGGAACACTGAAGCTTTCTTT. Translating gives CASSQAAGTVYGNTEAFF.

The rearrangement links TRBV9 to TRBJ2-1; tentatively, D is TRBD2 (6 bases). Germline V gives CDR1 SGDLS, CDR2 YYNGEE. The CDR3 covers 16 residues. V lost 0 bases to trimming and J lost 0 bases, with 10 bases between them. The DNA for the CDR3 is TGTGCCAGCAGCGTAGATGGGGGGATCTCCTACAATGAGCAGTTCTTC. As protein: CASSVDGGISYNEQFF.

The chain couples TRBV13 to TRBJ1-5, with TRBD1 as a possible D gene (6 bases). Trimming stripped 4 bases from V and 6 bases from J, with 13 bases between. The length of the CDR3 is 14 residues. Germline-derived CDR1 and CDR2 are PRHDT and FYEKMQ (reference sequence). The CDR3 DNA follows: TGTGCCAGCAGCTCCGACAGGCGGGGTCAGCCCCAGCATTTT. It codes for CASSSDRRGQPQHF. The full variable domain, completed using reference TRBV13 and TRBJ1-5, is AAGVIQSPRHLIKEKRETATLKCYPIPRHDTVYWYQQGPGQDPQFLISFYEKMQSDKGSIPDRFSAQQFSDYHSELNMSSLELGDSALYFCASSSDRRGQPQHFGDGTRLSIL.

The table lists this clone with a count of one. The chain is built from TRBV7-8 and TRBJ1-5; unclear D gene. Trimming shortened V by 1 base and J by 0 bases, and 7 bases separated the two germline ends. Per the germline V gene, CDR1 is SGHVS and CDR2 is FQNEAQ. The CDR3 extends over 15 amino acids. This CDR3 reads CASSLGGLSNQPQHF. The DNA for the CDR3 is TGTGCCAGCAGCTTAGGAGGACTTAGCAATCAGCCCCAGCATTTT. Complete variable domain (other parts from reference TRBV7-8 and TRBJ1-5): GAGVSQSPRYKVAKRGQDVALRCDPISGHVSLFWYQQALGQGPEFLTYFQNEAQLDKSGLPSDRFFAERPEGSVSTLKIQRTQQEDSAVYLCASSLGGLSNQPQHFGDGTRLSIL.

There are a few counts of this clone. Other DNA sequences in this sample translate to the same CDR3. The V and J genes are TRBV4-1 and TRBJ1-1, with no clear D. V lost 3 bases and J lost 1, with 3 bases in between. This CDR3 region has 12 residues. Germline CDR1 is MGHRA and CDR2 is YSYEKL. CDR3 bases: TGCGCCAGCAGCCAGGGGAACACTGAAGCTTTCTTT. As protein: CASSQGNTEAFF.

V gene TRBV2 combines with J gene TRBJ2-7; D might be TRBD1 (6 bases). Germline V CDR1 and CDR2: SNHLY, FYNNEI. The CDR3 covers 14 residues. Between the trimmed V and J ends, which lost 3 bases and 6 bases, there was a span of 15 bases. The CDR3 DNA reads TGTGCCAGCAGTGATGTAGGGGGATTCAGCGAGCAGTACTTC. This codes for CASSDVGGFSEQYF. The full variable domain, completed using reference TRBV2 and TRBJ2-7, is EPEVTQTPSHQVTQMGQEVILRCVPISNHLYFYWYRQILGQKVEFLVSFYNNEISEKSEIFDDQFSVERPDGSNFTLKIRSTKLEDSAMYFCASSDVGGFSEQYFGPGTRLTVT.

The chain links TRBV25-1 to TRBJ2-2; D uncertain. The germline V gene encodes CDR1 MGHDK and CDR2 SYGVNS. V gave up 3 bases and J gave up 7 bases, with 9 bases separating them. CDR3 length equals 13 residues. CDR3 protein: CASSDSFSGELFF. The CDR3 DNA reads as TGTGCCAGCAGTGACAGTTTTAGCGGGGAGCTGTTTTTT.

The V gene is TRBV29-1, the J gene TRBJ1-1, with D unresolved. From germline, CDR1 is SQVTM and CDR2 ANQGSEA. Trimming pared 6 bases from V and 7 bases from J, leaving 6 bases between. The CDR3 contains 9 residues. This CDR3 reads CSVSGEAFF. In DNA form, the CDR3 reads TGCAGCGTATCAGGTGAAGCTTTCTTT.

The CDR3 DNA sequence: TGTGCCAGCAGTTATAGGGGGGACGAGCAGTACTTC. It specifies CASSYRGDEQYF. This rearrangement joins TRBV6-5 to TRBJ2-7; either TRBD1 or TRBD2 may supply D (6 bases each). Germline CDR1 reads MNHEY; CDR2 reads SVGAGI. The CDR3 covers 12 residues. V lost 3 bases to trimming and J lost 5 bases, with 8 bases between them.

This sequence joins TRBV6-5 and TRBJ2-7; possible D gene TRBD1, 6 bases. Germline lookup yields CDR1 MNHEY and CDR2 SVGAGI. Trimming cost V 5 bases and J 3 bases, with 11 bases left between them. This CDR3 comprises 13 residues. The CDR3 region is CASSRIQGYEQYF. For the CDR3, the DNA is TGTGCCAGCAGTAGGATACAGGGCTACGAGCAGTACTTC.

The rearrangement links TRBV29-1 to TRBJ1-3; a possible D gene is TRBD1 (5 bases). V was cut by 5 bases and J by 0 bases, with 14 bases left in between. The CDR3 is 15 residues long. Germline CDR1 SQVTM, CDR2 ANQGSEA. The chain's CDR3 is CSVLPRDLSGNTIYF. The CDR3, as DNA: TGCAGCGTTCTTCCCAGGGACCTCTCTGGAAACACCATATATTTT.

The chain carries TRBV11-3 and TRBJ2-5; 7 bases match TRBD1. The last part of the DNA fits TRBJ2-7 better; the J call may be wrong. Germline CDR1 SGHNT, CDR2 YENEEA. The length of the CDR3 is 15 residues. The CDR3 DNA is TGTGCCAGCAGCCCCCCGGGACAGTACTCCTACGAGCAGTACTTC. This encodes CASSPPGQYSYEQYF.

This clone was observed once. The V gene is TRBV19, the J gene TRBJ2-5; a weak D match, TRBD2 (6 bases). V was clipped by 5 bases and J by 4 bases, with 11 bases between them. Germline V gene lookup returns CDR1 LNHDA and CDR2 SQIVND (reference sequence). The CDR3 runs 13 residues. CDR3: CASSYLGGETQYF. As DNA, the CDR3 is TGTGCCAGTAGTTACTTGGGGGGAGAGACCCAGTACTTC.

This CDR3 reads CASSHGQGGYGEQFF. The DNA of the CDR3 is TGCGCCAGCAGCCACGGACAGGGGGGGTACGGTGAGCAGTTCTTC. This chain links TRBV4-1 with TRBJ2-1; 10 bases line up with TRBD1. Trimming took 3 bases from V and 9 from J; bases not matched to a gene: 8. The germline CDR1 and CDR2 sequences are MGHRA and YSYEKL. The CDR3 has 15 residues.

The chain joins TRBV6-1 to TRBJ2-7; D call uncertain. The germline V and J ends were trimmed by 0 bases and 2 bases, with 11 bases remaining between them. The CDR3 loop spans 15 amino acids. Germline CDR1 reads MNHNS; CDR2 reads SASEGT. The CDR3 here is CASSEARADTYEQYF. The CDR3 DNA is TGTGCCAGCAGTGAAGCACGGGCAGACACCTACGAGCAGTACTTC.

This clone has just a few counts. CDR3 protein: CASSLGGSPLHF. DNA of the CDR3: TGTGCCAGCAGCTTGGGGGGATCACCCCTCCACTTT. The V gene is TRBV7-9, the J gene TRBJ1-6, with D possibly being TRBD1 (5 bases). This CDR3 is 12 amino acids long. Looked up from germline, CDR1 is SEHNR and CDR2 is FQNEAQ (reference sequence). Trimming removed 3 bases from V and 10 bases from J, with 7 bases in between.

The chain has TRBV2 and TRBJ1-3, with TRBD1 matching 7 bases. The CDR3 contains 16 residues. V shed 2 bases and J 2 bases; nucleotides not matched to a gene: 6. Germline CDR1 SNHLY, CDR2 FYNNEI. CDR3 nucleotides: TGTGCCAGCAGTGAATTCAGGGGGGCGACTGGAAACACCATATATTTT. It yields the protein CASSEFRGATGNTIYF.

The chain couples TRBV2 to TRBJ1-1; 7 bases agree with TRBD1. There are 15 residues in the CDR3. Germline lookup yields CDR1 SNHLY and CDR2 FYNNEI. J lost 0 bases, V lost 6 bases, and 7 bases had no gene match. CDR3 region: CASRGQVTMNTEAFF. CDR3 DNA: TGTGCCAGCAGAGGACAGGTAACTATGAACACTGAAGCTTTCTTT.